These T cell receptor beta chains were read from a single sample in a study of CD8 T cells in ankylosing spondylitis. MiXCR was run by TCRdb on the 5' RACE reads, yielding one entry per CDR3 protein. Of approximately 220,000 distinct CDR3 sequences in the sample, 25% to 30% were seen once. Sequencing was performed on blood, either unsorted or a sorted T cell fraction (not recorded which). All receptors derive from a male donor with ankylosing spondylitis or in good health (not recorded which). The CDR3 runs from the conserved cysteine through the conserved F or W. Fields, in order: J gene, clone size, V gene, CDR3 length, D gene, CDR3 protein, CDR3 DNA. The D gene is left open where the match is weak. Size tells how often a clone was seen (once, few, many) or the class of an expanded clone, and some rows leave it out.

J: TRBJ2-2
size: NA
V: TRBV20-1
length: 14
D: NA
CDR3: CSASRQGDTGELFF
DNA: TGCAGTGCTAGTAGGCAGGGAGACACCGGGGAGCTGTTTTTT

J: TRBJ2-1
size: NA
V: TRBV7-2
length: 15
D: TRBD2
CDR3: CASSTWREGFSEQFF
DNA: TGTGCCAGCAGCACTTGGCGGGAGGGCTTCAGTGAGCAGTTCTTC

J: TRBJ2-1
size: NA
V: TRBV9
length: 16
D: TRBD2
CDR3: CASSGTGTSGNGEQFF
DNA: TGTGCCAGCAGCGGAACCGGGACTAGCGGGAATGGTGAGCAGTTCTTC

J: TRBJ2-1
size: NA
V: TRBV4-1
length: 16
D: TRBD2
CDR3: CASSHPAGTSVREQFF
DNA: TGCGCCAGCAGCCATCCAGCCGGGACTAGCGTCCGTGAGCAGTTCTTC

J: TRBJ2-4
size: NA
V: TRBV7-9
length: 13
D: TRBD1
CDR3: CASSMPGQKGQYF
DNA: TGTGCCAGCAGCATGCCGGGACAGAAGGGTCAGTACTTC

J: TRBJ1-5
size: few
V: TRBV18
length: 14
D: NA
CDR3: CASSPYNSTQPQHF
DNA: TGTGCCAGCTCACCCTACAACAGCACTCAGCCCCAGCATTTT

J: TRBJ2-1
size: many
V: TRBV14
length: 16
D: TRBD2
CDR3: CASSPDGGRWYNEQFF
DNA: TGTGCCAGCAGCCCAGATGGCGGGAGATGGTACAATGAGCAGTTCTTC

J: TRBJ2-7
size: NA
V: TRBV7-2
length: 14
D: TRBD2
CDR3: CASSLPAGVNEQYF
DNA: TGTGCCAGCAGCTTGCCCGCGGGAGTGAACGAGCAGTACTTC

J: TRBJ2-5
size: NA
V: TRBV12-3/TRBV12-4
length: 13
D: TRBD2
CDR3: CASNLAGKETQYF
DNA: TGTGCCAGCAACTTAGCGGGGAAAGAGACCCAGTACTTC

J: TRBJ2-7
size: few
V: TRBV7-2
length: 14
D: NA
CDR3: CASSLDQGSYEQYF
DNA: TGTGCCAGCAGCTTAGACCAGGGCTCCTACGAGCAGTACTTC

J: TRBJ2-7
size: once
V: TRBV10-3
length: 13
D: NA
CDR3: CATRGRDDYEQYF
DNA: TGTGCCACCAGAGGGCGGGACGACTACGAGCAGTACTTC

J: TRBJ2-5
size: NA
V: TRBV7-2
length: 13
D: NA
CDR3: CASSGLTRETQYF
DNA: TGTGCCAGCAGCGGACTCACCCGGGAGACCCAGTACTTC

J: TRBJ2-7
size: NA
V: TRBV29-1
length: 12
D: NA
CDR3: CSVLTGSYEQYF
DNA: TGCAGCGTTCTTACCGGATCCTACGAGCAGTACTTC

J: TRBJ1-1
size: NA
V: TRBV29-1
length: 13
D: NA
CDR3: CSVEGVLNTEAFF
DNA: TGCAGCGTTGAAGGGGTCCTGAACACTGAAGCTTTCTTT

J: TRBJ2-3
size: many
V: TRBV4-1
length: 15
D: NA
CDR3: CASSQVAGTPDTQYF
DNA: TGCGCCAGCAGCCAAGTGGCGGGAACTCCAGATACGCAGTATTTT

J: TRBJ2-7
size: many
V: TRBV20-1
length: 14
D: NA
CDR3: CSAHKGLTFYEQYF
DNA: TGCAGTGCTCACAAAGGGTTGACTTTCTACGAGCAGTACTTC

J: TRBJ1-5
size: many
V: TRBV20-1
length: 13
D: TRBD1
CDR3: CSAGDRDNQPQHF
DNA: TGCAGTGCTGGAGACAGGGACAATCAGCCCCAGCATTTT

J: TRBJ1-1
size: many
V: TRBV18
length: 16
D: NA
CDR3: CASSRASRGLETEAFF
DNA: TGTGCCAGCTCACGCGCCTCTCGGGGACTTGAGACTGAAGCTTTCTTT

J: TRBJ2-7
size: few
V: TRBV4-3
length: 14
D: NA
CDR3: CASSQEELRYEQYF
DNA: TGCGCCAGCAGCCAAGAGGAACTGCGGTACGAGCAGTACTTC

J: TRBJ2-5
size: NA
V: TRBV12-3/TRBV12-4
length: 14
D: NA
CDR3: CASRGGLTQETQYF
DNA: TGTGCCAGCAGGGGGGGACTGACACAAGAGACCCAGTACTTC

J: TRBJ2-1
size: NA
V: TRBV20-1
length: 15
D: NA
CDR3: CSARDFKKAGHEQFF
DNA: TGCAGTGCTAGAGATTTCAAAAAGGCAGGCCATGAGCAGTTCTTC

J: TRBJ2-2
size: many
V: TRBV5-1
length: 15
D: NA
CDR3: CASSLESFSDGELFF
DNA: TGCGCCAGCAGCTTGGAAAGTTTTTCCGACGGGGAGCTGTTTTTT

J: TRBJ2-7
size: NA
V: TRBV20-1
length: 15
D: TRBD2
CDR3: CSARLTSGRAYEQYF
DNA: TGCAGTGCTAGATTGACTAGCGGGAGGGCCTACGAGCAGTACTTC

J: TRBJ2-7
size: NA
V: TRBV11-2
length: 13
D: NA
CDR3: CASSATARVEQYF
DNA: TGTGCCAGCAGCGCCACGGCGAGGGTCGAGCAGTACTTC

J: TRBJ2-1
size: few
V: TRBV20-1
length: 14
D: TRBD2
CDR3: CSARELAGVYEQFF
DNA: TGCAGTGCAAGAGAGCTAGCGGGAGTTTATGAGCAGTTCTTC

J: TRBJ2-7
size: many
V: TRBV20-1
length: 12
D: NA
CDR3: CSAGTDSYEQYF
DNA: TGCAGTGCAGGGACGGACTCCTACGAGCAGTACTTC

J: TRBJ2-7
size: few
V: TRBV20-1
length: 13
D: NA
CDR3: CSATKGVSYEQYF
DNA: TGCAGTGCGACGAAAGGAGTCTCCTACGAGCAGTACTTC

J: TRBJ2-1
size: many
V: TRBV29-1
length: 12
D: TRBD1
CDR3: CSVRQGKGEQFF
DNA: TGCAGCGTTCGACAGGGTAAGGGTGAGCAGTTCTTC

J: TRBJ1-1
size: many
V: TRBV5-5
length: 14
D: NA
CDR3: CASSLSQGSTEAFF
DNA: TGTGCCAGCAGCTTGTCCCAGGGTTCAACTGAAGCTTTCTTT

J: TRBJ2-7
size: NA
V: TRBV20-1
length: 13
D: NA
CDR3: CSASIGNTYEQYF
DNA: TGCAGTGCTAGCATCGGGAATACCTACGAGCAGTACTTC

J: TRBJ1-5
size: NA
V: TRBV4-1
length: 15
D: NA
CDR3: CASSQEADREQPQHF
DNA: TGCGCCAGCAGCCAAGAAGCGGATCGGGAACAGCCCCAGCATTTT

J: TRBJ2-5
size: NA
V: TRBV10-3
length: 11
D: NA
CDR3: CAIRVGETQYF
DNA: TGTGCCATCAGGGTCGGGGAGACCCAGTACTTC